The 26 T cell receptor beta chains given below trace back to one sample, sequenced in a study of T cell responses to AZD1222 COVID-19 vaccine. The assay was immunoSEQ multiplex PCR, and TCRdb's table has in-frame clones only and misses some. Of approximately 110,000 clones listed, about nine tenths are singletons. The sample here was peripheral blood, taken on day 0 of AZD1222 vaccination. The receptors originated from an adult in good health.

The rearrangement joins TRBV12-3 or TRBV12-4 to TRBJ1-2; D not certain. The germline V and J ends were trimmed by 2 bases and 6 bases, with 4 bases remaining between them. This CDR3 has 11 amino acids. CDR3 DNA sequence: TGTGCCAGCAGTTTAATAGATGGCTACACCTTC. This codes for CASSLIDGYTF.

This clone occurred once. The rearrangement links TRBV12-3 or TRBV12-4 to TRBJ1-6; no clear D gene. V lost 3 bases and J 8 bases, leaving 5 bases between the germline ends. The CDR3 has 12 amino acids. CDR3 in DNA: TGTGCCAGCAGTTTTAGCCATTCACCCCTCCACTTT. This codes for CASSFSHSPLHF.

In this sample, this clone turned up once. V and J are TRBV4-3 and TRBJ2-7; no clear D. V lost 0 bases, J lost 0 bases, and 6 bases lay in between. Germline values: CDR1 LGHNA, CDR2 YSLEER. The CDR3 is 14 residues long. The CDR3 spells CASSQDHTSYEQYF. In DNA, the CDR3 is TGCGCCAGCAGCCAAGATCACACCTCCTACGAGCAGTACTTC.

The J gene is TRBJ2-5, the V gene TRBV5-5; possibly TRBD1 or TRBD2 for D (5 bases each). CDR3 size: 13 residues. V lost 4 bases and J lost 2, with 9 bases in between. Germline V gives CDR1 SGHKS, CDR2 YYEKEE (reference sequence). The CDR3 is CASSGTSQETQYF. In nucleotides, the CDR3 is TGTGCCAGCAGCGGGACCAGTCAAGAGACCCAGTACTTC.

The J gene is TRBJ2-1, the V gene TRBV5-6; 9 positions match TRBD1. The junction had 4 bases not matched to a gene; V was cut back by 0 bases and J by 9 bases. The CDR3 spans 14 residues. The germline V gene has CDR1 SGHDT and CDR2 YYEEEE. In nucleotides, the CDR3 is TGTGCCAGCAGCTTGGGGGACAGGGTGGGTGAGCAGTTCTTC. Its translation: CASSLGDRVGEQFF.

The V and J genes are TRBV10-2 and TRBJ2-5, with D possibly matching TRBD2 (6 bases). Trimming stripped 5 bases from V and 3 bases from J, with 10 bases between. Germline V gene lookup returns CDR1 WSHSY and CDR2 SAAADI. The CDR3 is 13 amino acids. This chain's CDR3 is CASSLGEEETQYF. DNA for the CDR3: TGCGCCAGCAGTCTTGGGGAGGAAGAGACCCAGTACTTC.

This clone was seen a single time. The J gene is TRBJ1-6, the V gene TRBV2, with unresolved D. The V and J ends lost 4 bases and 7 bases respectively, with 5 bases between them. Germline V gives CDR1 SNHLY, CDR2 FYNNEI. The CDR3 has 12 residues. DNA for the CDR3: TGTGCCAGCAGTGGCAGAAATTCACCCCTCCACTTT. This sequence encodes CASSGRNSPLHF. Complete variable domain (other parts from reference TRBV2 and TRBJ1-6): EPEVTQTPSHQVTQMGQEVILRCVPISNHLYFYWYRQILGQKVEFLVSFYNNEISEKSEIFDDQFSVERPDGSNFTLKIRSTKLEDSAMYFCASSGRNSPLHFGNGTRLTVT.

DNA of the CDR3: TGCGCCAGCAGCCATCACAGGGGCAGCTCCTACAATGAGCAGTTCTTC. The encoded protein is CASSHHRGSSYNEQFF. The rearrangement links TRBV4-3 to TRBJ2-1, with 7 bases that match TRBD1. V shed 3 bases, J shed 0 bases, and the junction held 5 bases outside the gene matches. The CDR3 length is 16 residues. Germline lookup yields CDR1 LGHNA and CDR2 YSLEER.

Concerning this clone itself: The sample carries other DNA sequences with the same CDR3. This chain joins TRBV12-3 or TRBV12-4 and TRBJ1-2; no definite D call. Trimming left V 6 bases short and J 2 bases short, with 10 bases between. This CDR3 has 13 amino acids. As DNA, the CDR3 is TGTGCCAGCAGCCTACAGACGAACTATGGCTACACCTTC. Protein: CASSLQTNYGYTF.

This clone was seen a few times. V is TRBV6-4 and J is TRBJ2-2; tentatively, D is TRBD1 (5 bases). V was clipped by 6 bases and J by 5 bases, with 13 bases between them. This CDR3 is built from 14 residues. CDR1 and CDR2 from the germline V gene are MRHNA and SNTAGT. CDR3 in DNA: TGTGCCAGCAGAGGGGTACCGGGTACCGGGGAGCTGTTTTTT. Translated: CASRGVPGTGELFF.

The chain is built from TRBV5-4 and TRBJ2-5; 8 bases align to TRBD1. With 0 bases clipped from V and 5 bases from J, the junction kept 6 bases outside the gene matches. The CDR3 is made up of 15 amino acids. CDR1 is SGHNT and CDR2 is YYREEE in the germline V gene (reference sequence). Here the CDR3 DNA reads TGTGCCAGCAGCTTGGGGGGCAGGGGGCTGGAGACCCAGTACTTC. Encoded protein: CASSLGGRGLETQYF. Supplemented by reference TRBV5-4 and TRBJ2-5, the full variable domain reads ETGVTQSPTHLIKTRGQQVTLRCSSQSGHNTVSWYQQALGQGPQFIFQYYREEENGRGNFPPRFSGLQFPNYSSELNVNALELDDSALYLCASSLGGRGLETQYFGPGTRLLVL.

This chain joins TRBV20-1 and TRBJ1-3, with 8 bases that match TRBD1. V gave up 3 bases and J gave up 3 bases; unmatched junction bases: 4. The CDR3 has 14 residues. The germline CDR1 and CDR2 sequences are DFQATT and SNEGSKA (reference sequence). CDR3 sequence reads: CSASQGAGGNTIYF. For the CDR3, the DNA is TGCAGTGCTAGTCAGGGGGCTGGTGGAAACACCATATATTTT.

For the CDR3, the DNA is TGCGCCAGCAGCCGCTACCCCGGGACTACACCGAACACTGAAGCTTTCTTT. Its protein is CASSRYPGTTPNTEAFF. V is TRBV4-1 and J is TRBJ1-1; D may be TRBD1 (5 bases). Germline V CDR1 and CDR2: MGHRA, YSYEKL. This CDR3 is 17 amino acids long. V lost 4 bases to trimming and J lost 1 base, with 19 bases between them.

This clone was seen only a few times. The rearrangement links TRBV4-2 to TRBJ1-4; TRBD1 agrees at 7 bases. Germline loops: CDR1 LGHNA, CDR2 YNFKEQ. V shed 0 bases, J shed 5 bases, and the junction held 9 bases outside the gene matches. CDR3 length: 17 residues. This CDR3 is CASSQDYSGTANEKLFF. The CDR3 nucleotides read TGTGCCAGCAGCCAAGATTATTCGGGGACAGCAAATGAAAAACTGTTTTTT.

The genes are TRBV11-3 and TRBJ2-3, with TRBD1 matching over 7 bases. The CDR3 covers 16 residues. Trimming took 1 base from V and 4 from J; bases not matched to a gene: 8. Germline V lookup: CDR1 SGHNT, CDR2 YENEEA. The CDR3: CASSLGDRGRADTQYF. Written as DNA, the CDR3 is TGTGCCAGCAGCTTAGGTGATAGGGGGCGTGCAGATACGCAGTATTTT.

V gene TRBV18 combines with J gene TRBJ1-3; D is uncertain. Looked up from germline, CDR1 is KGHSH and CDR2 is LQKENI. The CDR3 has 16 amino acids. V was trimmed by 3 bases and J by 0 bases, leaving 12 bases between them. The CDR3 coding sequence is TGTGCCAGCTCACCTCCCAATCCAAGCTCTGGAAACACCATATATTTT. Its translation is CASSPPNPSSGNTIYF.

The chain links TRBV28 to TRBJ2-3; D could derive from TRBD1 or TRBD2 (5 bases each). This CDR3 has 16 amino acids. V dropped 2 bases and J dropped 1 base, with 13 bases sitting between them. Germline V lookup: CDR1 MDHEN, CDR2 SYDVKM. The CDR3 bases are TGTGCCAGCAGTTTACCAAGGGACGGACGCACAGATACGCAGTATTTT. This gives the protein CASSLPRDGRTDTQYF.

The J gene is TRBJ2-2, the V gene TRBV19; tentatively, D is TRBD1 or TRBD2 (5 bases each). This CDR3 has 15 amino acids. Trimming left V 8 bases short and J 3 bases short, with 16 bases between. CDR1 and CDR2 from the germline V gene are LNHDA and SQIVND (reference sequence). This chain's CDR3 is CASLIGAGDTGELFF. In DNA, the CDR3 is TGTGCCAGTCTGATTGGGGCCGGGGACACCGGGGAGCTGTTTTTT.

The chain carries TRBV29-1 and TRBJ1-1, with 9 nucleotides matching TRBD1. V lost 7 bases to trimming and J lost 0 bases; unmatched junction nucleotides: 0. The CDR3 covers 12 residues. Germline V gene data show CDR1 as SQVTM and CDR2 as ANQGSEA. The CDR3 loop is CSGDRVNTEAFF. The CDR3 nucleotides read TGCAGCGGGGACAGGGTGAACACTGAAGCTTTCTTT.

V usage is TRBV6-2 or TRBV6-3 and J usage is TRBJ2-3; D is uncertain. The CDR3 consists of 15 residues. Germline lookup yields CDR1 MNHEY and CDR2 SVGEGT. V shed 0 bases and J shed 11 bases, with 18 bases lying between them. CDR3 protein: CASSYSMSFPQEQYF. The CDR3 nucleotides read TGTGCCAGCAGTTACTCGATGTCGTTCCCCCAGGAGCAGTATTTT.

The chain joins TRBV5-1 to TRBJ1-2; TRBD1 matches at 9 bases. V trimming: 4 bases; J trimming: 3 bases; junction bases outside the gene matches: 7. CDR1 and CDR2 (germline): SGHRS, YFSETQ. The CDR3 spans 15 residues. The CDR3 region is CASSITGGGYYGYTF. The DNA for the CDR3 is TGCGCCAGCAGCATTACAGGGGGCGGTTACTATGGCTACACCTTC.

V is TRBV7-3 and J is TRBJ2-1, with D possibly being TRBD1 (6 bases). The CDR3 is 13 residues long. V lost 5 bases to trimming and J lost 4 bases, with 9 bases between them. Looked up from germline, CDR1 is SGHTA and CDR2 is FQGTGA. CDR3 sequence (DNA): TGTGCCAGCAGCCCCGGACAGTACAATGAGCAGTTCTTC. Protein product: CASSPGQYNEQFF.

The chain couples TRBV2 to TRBJ2-1, with D possibly being TRBD2 (6 bases). There are 14 residues in the CDR3. The ends were cut back, 3 bases at V and 9 bases at J, with 15 bases in the middle. Germline loops: CDR1 SNHLY, CDR2 FYNNEI. Here the CDR3 reads CASSDSGVRSEQFF. Written as DNA, the CDR3 is TGTGCCAGCAGTGATTCGGGGGTACGGAGTGAGCAGTTCTTC.

The chain carries TRBV21-1 and TRBJ1-2; whether TRBD1, the table's D call, matches the DNA was not checked. TRBV21-1 corresponds to a pseudogene. CDR3 length equals 18 residues. This CDR3 reads CASSNGESGTGVNYGYTF. CDR3 bases: TGTGCCAGCAGCAATGGGGAGTCCGGGACAGGGGTTAACTATGGCTACACCTTC.

The rearrangement uses TRBV19 and TRBJ1-2; 12 bases line up with TRBD1. The CDR3 runs to 14 residues. After removal of 9 bases from V and 7 bases from J, the junction contained 9 bases not matched to a gene. Germline CDR1 and CDR2: LNHDA and SQIVND (reference sequence). CDR3 nucleotides: TGTGCCAGCAAACGGGGACAGGGGGCGAGTGGCTACACCTTC. Protein sequence: CASKRGQGASGYTF.

The chain uses TRBV18 and TRBJ1-5, with no clear D. Germline CDR1 and CDR2: KGHSH and LQKENI. The V gene lost 4 bases and the J gene lost 3 bases, with 13 bases spanning the gap. This CDR3 region has 15 residues. The CDR3, as DNA: TGTGCCAGCTCACATTATCAGGAACTCAATCAGCCCCAGCATTTT. Protein product: CASSHYQELNQPQHF. Together with reference TRBV18 and TRBJ1-5, the CDR3 gives the full variable domain: NAGVMQNPRHLVRRRGQEARLRCSPMKGHSHVYWYRQLPEEGLKFMVYLQKENIIDESGMPKERFSAEFPKEGPSILRIQQVVRGDSAAYFCASSHYQELNQPQHFGDGTRLSIL.